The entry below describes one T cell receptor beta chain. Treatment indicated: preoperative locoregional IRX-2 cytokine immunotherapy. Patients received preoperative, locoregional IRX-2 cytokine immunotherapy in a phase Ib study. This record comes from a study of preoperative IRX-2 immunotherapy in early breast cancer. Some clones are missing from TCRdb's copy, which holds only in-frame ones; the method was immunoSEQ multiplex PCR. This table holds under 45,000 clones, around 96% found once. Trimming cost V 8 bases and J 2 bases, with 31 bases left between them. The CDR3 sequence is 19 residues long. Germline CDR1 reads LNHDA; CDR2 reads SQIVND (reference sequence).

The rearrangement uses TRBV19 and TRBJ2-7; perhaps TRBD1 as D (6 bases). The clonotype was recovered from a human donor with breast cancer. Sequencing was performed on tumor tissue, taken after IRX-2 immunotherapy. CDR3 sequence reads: CASSSTYGFRGTITYEQYF. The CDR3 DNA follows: TGTGCCAGTTCTTCCACATACGGGTTTAGGGGGACGATTACCTACGAGCAGTACTTC.